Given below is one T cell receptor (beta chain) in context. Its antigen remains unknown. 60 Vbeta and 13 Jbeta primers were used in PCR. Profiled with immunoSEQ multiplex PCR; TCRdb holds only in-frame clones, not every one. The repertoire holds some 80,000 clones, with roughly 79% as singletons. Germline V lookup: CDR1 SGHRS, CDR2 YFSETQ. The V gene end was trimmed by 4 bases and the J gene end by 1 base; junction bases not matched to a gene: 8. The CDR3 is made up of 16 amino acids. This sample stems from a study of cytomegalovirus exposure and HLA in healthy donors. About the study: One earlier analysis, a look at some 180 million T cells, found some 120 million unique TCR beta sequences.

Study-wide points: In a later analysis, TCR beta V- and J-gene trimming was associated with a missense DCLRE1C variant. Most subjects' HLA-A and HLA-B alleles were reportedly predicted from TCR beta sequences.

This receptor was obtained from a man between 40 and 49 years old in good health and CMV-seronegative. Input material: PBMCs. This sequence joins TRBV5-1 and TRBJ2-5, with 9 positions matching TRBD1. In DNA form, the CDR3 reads TGCGCCAGCAGCGCGGGACAGGGTTTTGTCCAAGAGACCCAGTACTTC. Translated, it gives CASSAGQGFVQETQYF.